Sequencing of this TCR beta chain was carried out in a study of blood T cell repertoires in COVID-19. Study-level information: COVID-19 samples collected from the United States, Italy and Spain covered acute and convalescent phases. Nucleic acid was either cDNA or gDNA, and it came from T cells, B-cell-depleted T cells, or PBMCs.

Assay: immunoSEQ multiplex PCR; the TCRdb copy retains only in-frame clones and omits some. The sample shows about 82,000 clones, just under 85% of them seen only once. CDR3 length: 14 residues. With V trimmed by 1 base and J by 5 bases, 1 base remained unmatched. The V gene's germline CDR1 is KGHSH and CDR2 LQKENI. The sample consisted of peripheral blood. The TCR comes from a man older than 75 with active or convalescent COVID-19. J is TRBJ1-4 and V is TRBV18; TRBD1 agrees at 7 bases. DNA of the CDR3: TGTGCCAGCTCACCACACAGGGGAAATGAAAAACTGTTTTTT. Its translation is CASSPHRGNEKLFF.